The T cell receptor beta chain under discussion was sequenced for a study of blood T cell repertoires in COVID-19. Overall study context: Material from acute and convalescent COVID-19 was sourced from the United States, Italy and Spain. Nucleic acid was either cDNA or gDNA, and it came from T cells, B-cell-depleted T cells, or PBMCs.

Germline V lookup: CDR1 SGHVS, CDR2 FNYEAQ. The CDR3 sequence is 16 residues long. V gave up 1 base and J gave up 3 bases, with 13 bases separating them. TCRdb's copy holds only in-frame clones and misses some; the assay was immunoSEQ multiplex PCR. The sample has tens of thousands of clones; more than 70% are singletons. This rearrangement joins TRBV7-6 to TRBJ2-1, with D possibly being TRBD2 (6 bases). The source material was peripheral blood. The TCR comes from a man aged 60-69 years with active or convalescent COVID-19. The CDR3 sequence is CASSLEGRPLYNEQFF. The CDR3 DNA follows: TGTGCCAGCAGCTTAGAAGGGAGGCCCCTCTACAATGAGCAGTTCTTC.